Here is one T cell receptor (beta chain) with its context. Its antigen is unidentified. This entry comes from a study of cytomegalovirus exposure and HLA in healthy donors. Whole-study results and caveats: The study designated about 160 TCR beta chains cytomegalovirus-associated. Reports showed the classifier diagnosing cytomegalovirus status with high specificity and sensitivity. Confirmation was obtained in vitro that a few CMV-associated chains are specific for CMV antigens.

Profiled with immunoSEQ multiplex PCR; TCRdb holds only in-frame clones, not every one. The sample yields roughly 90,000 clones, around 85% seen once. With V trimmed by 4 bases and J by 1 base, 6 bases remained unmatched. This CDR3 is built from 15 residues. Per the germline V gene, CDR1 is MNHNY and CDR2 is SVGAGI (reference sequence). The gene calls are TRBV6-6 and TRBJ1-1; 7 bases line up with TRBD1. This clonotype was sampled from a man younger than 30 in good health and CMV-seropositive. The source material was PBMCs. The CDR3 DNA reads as TGTGCCAGCAGTTCCTTAGACAGGGCGAACACTGAAGCTTTCTTT. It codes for CASSSLDRANTEAFF.